Shown below are 28 T cell receptor beta chains from a single sample sequenced in a study of cytomegalovirus exposure and HLA in healthy donors. The method was immunoSEQ multiplex PCR; TCRdb's version includes in-frame clones alone and lacks a portion of them. The sample has over 50,000 clones, around 96% seen once. The sequencing sample was made of PBMCs. Source of these receptors: a woman under 30 in good health and CMV-seronegative.

This sequence joins TRBV4-1 and TRBJ2-1; 7 nucleotides align to TRBD1. The CDR3 covers 15 residues. J lost 15 bases, V lost 2 bases, and 16 bases had no gene match. Germline assignment: CDR1 MGHRA and CDR2 YSYEKL. This chain's CDR3 is CASSQLTAKGQLRFF. DNA for the CDR3: TGCGCCAGCAGCCAATTGACTGCTAAGGGACAGTTACGGTTCTTC.

The V gene is TRBV29-1, the J gene TRBJ2-2; possible D gene TRBD1, 6 bases. The V end lost 1 base, the J end lost 16 bases, and 16 bases lay between the germline ends. Germline V gene sequence: CDR1 SQVTM, CDR2 ANQGSEA. The CDR3 consists of 12 residues. The CDR3 coding sequence is TGCAGCGTTGAAGTTGGGGACACCATGCGGTTTTTT. It translates to CSVEVGDTMRFF.

CDR3: CASSEFQGAGTGELFF. CDR3 bases: TGTGCCAGCAGCGAGTTTCAGGGGGCGGGGACCGGGGAGCTGTTTTTT. The chain combines TRBV9 with TRBJ2-2; TRBD1 matches 8 bases. V was clipped by 3 bases and J by 5 bases; unmatched bases: 9. Germline V lookup: CDR1 SGDLS, CDR2 YYNGEE. The CDR3 totals 16 residues.

The chain combines TRBV27 with TRBJ1-2; D not resolved. Germline CDR1 is MNHEY and CDR2 is SMNVEV (reference sequence). This CDR3 comprises 14 residues. Trimming removed 4 bases from V and 4 bases from J, with 13 bases in between. This CDR3 is CASSSPGVGYGYTF. In nucleotides, the CDR3 is TGTGCCAGCAGTTCCCCAGGCGTGGGCTATGGCTACACCTTC.

The chain is built from TRBV15 and TRBJ2-2; a possible D gene is TRBD2 (6 bases). Germline-derived CDR1 and CDR2 are LNHNV and YYDKDF (reference sequence). The CDR3 sequence is 15 residues long. With 5 bases removed from V and 1 base from J, the gap between germline ends came to 11 bases. The CDR3 DNA follows: TGTGCCACCAGCCTAGGAGGGCTGAACACCGGGGAGCTGTTTTTT. Amino acid sequence: CATSLGGLNTGELFF.

The V and J genes are TRBV29-1 and TRBJ2-1; 11 bases map to TRBD2. The CDR3 runs to 19 residues. J gave up 7 bases and V 1 base, and 18 bases lay outside the gene matches. The germline gives CDR1 SQVTM, CDR2 ANQGSEA. The CDR3 loop reads CSVEGEGTSSGGPLNEQFF. CDR3 sequence (DNA): TGCAGCGTTGAAGGGGAGGGGACTTCTAGCGGGGGGCCCCTGAATGAGCAGTTCTTC.

The chain combines TRBV5-4 with TRBJ2-1; the D gene is possibly TRBD1 (6 bases). Trimming removed 3 bases from V and 2 bases from J, with 12 bases in between. This CDR3 comprises 15 residues. Germline lookup yields CDR1 SGHNT and CDR2 YYREEE (reference sequence). The CDR3 region has the DNA TGTGCCAGCAGCTCTAGGGGGTCACCCTACAATGAGCAGTTCTTC. Translated: CASSSRGSPYNEQFF.

This chain uses TRBV6-1 with TRBJ1-4; 11 bases match TRBD1. V lost 4 bases and J lost 7; bases outside the gene matches: 2. There are 14 residues in the CDR3. The V gene's germline CDR1 is MNHNS and CDR2 SASEGT. The CDR3 sequence is CASSAGTGGEKLFF. The CDR3 DNA reads TGTGCCAGCAGTGCCGGGACAGGGGGTGAAAAACTGTTTTTT.

The chain recombines TRBV7-9 with TRBJ2-4, with 12 bases identical to TRBD1. Trimming at V came to 5 bases and at J to 0 bases, leaving 5 bases not matched to a gene. Germline CDR1 SEHNR, CDR2 FQNEAQ (reference sequence). The CDR3 sequence is 17 residues long. The CDR3 sequence is CASSAGTGGLAKNIQYF. DNA for the CDR3: TGTGCCAGCAGCGCCGGGACAGGGGGCCTAGCCAAAAACATTCAGTACTTC.

The rearrangement links TRBV6-5 to TRBJ1-2; D perhaps matches TRBD1 (5 bases). The CDR3 is 13 amino acids. V lost 5 bases and J lost 2, with 9 bases in between. Germline loops: CDR1 MNHEY, CDR2 SVGAGI. The CDR3 sequence: CASSHGQNYGYTF. CDR3 nucleotides: TGTGCCAGCAGTCACGGACAAAACTATGGCTACACCTTC.

This chain joins TRBV25-1 and TRBJ2-7; a possible D gene is TRBD2 (6 bases). Germline CDR1 MGHDK, CDR2 SYGVNS. The CDR3 has 12 amino acids. V gave up 5 bases and J gave up 7 bases, with 12 bases separating them. The CDR3 region is CASSPGGLEQYF. DNA for the CDR3: TGTGCCAGCAGTCCCGGGGGTTTGGAGCAGTACTTC.

The V call is TRBV18, the J call TRBJ2-7; no clear D gene. Germline V lookup: CDR1 KGHSH, CDR2 LQKENI. V was trimmed by 6 bases and J by 0 bases, leaving 6 bases between them. This CDR3 has 12 residues. CDR3 DNA: TGTGCCAGCTCCCCGAGCTCCTACGAGCAGTACTTC. It yields the protein CASSPSSYEQYF. The full variable domain, with the rest looked up from reference TRBV18 and TRBJ2-7, is NAGVMQNPRHLVRRRGQEARLRCSPMKGHSHVYWYRQLPEEGLKFMVYLQKENIIDESGMPKERFSAEFPKEGPSILRIQQVVRGDSAAYFCASSPSSYEQYFGPGTRLTVT.

The V and J genes are TRBV28 and TRBJ2-7; D ambiguous. Trimming removed 7 bases from V and 2 bases from J, with 12 bases in between. CDR1 is MDHEN and CDR2 is SYDVKM in the germline V gene. The CDR3 sequence is 13 residues long. The CDR3 region has the DNA TGTGCCAGCACCCCGACACCGACCTACGAGCAGTACTTC. Encoded protein: CASTPTPTYEQYF.

The chain combines TRBV18 with TRBJ2-1; TRBD1 aligns across 10 bases. Per germline, CDR1 KGHSH and CDR2 LQKENI. The CDR3 is 16 amino acids. V lost 6 bases and J lost 5; bases outside the gene matches: 10. CDR3 amino acids: CASSRGGDRGHNEQFF. Written as DNA, the CDR3 is TGTGCCAGCTCGCGGGGCGGGGACAGGGGCCACAATGAGCAGTTCTTC.

This sequence joins TRBV7-2 and TRBJ1-1; no clear D. The CDR3 sequence is 15 residues long. CDR1 is SGHTA, CDR2 FQGNSA, per germline. Trimming took 1 base from V and 0 from J, leaving 9 bases between them. The CDR3 sequence is CASSLEVGLNTEAFF. DNA for the CDR3: TGTGCCAGCAGCTTAGAGGTGGGCCTGAACACTGAAGCTTTCTTT.

The CDR3 DNA follows: TGTGCCAGCAGCCCCAGAGAGCGGGTGACGGAGACCCAGTACTTC. Encoded protein: CASSPRERVTETQYF. The chain combines TRBV7-2 with TRBJ2-5; a possible D gene is TRBD2 (6 bases). Germline V gives CDR1 SGHTA, CDR2 FQGNSA. The CDR3 contains 15 residues. Between the trimmed V and J ends, which lost 5 bases and 5 bases, there was a span of 18 bases.

The J gene is TRBJ2-1, the V gene TRBV19, with 12 nucleotides matching TRBD2. J was trimmed by 8 bases and V by 7 bases; bases with no gene match: 9. CDR3 length: 15 residues. Germline CDR1 reads LNHDA; CDR2 reads SQIVND (reference sequence). In DNA form, the CDR3 reads TGTGCCAGTACCCCCCTAGCGGGAGGGATCCATGAGCAGTTCTTC. Encoded protein: CASTPLAGGIHEQFF. Using reference TRBV19 and TRBJ2-1 for the parts outside the CDR3, the full variable domain is DGGITQSPKYLFRKEGQNVTLSCEQNLNHDAMYWYRQDPGQGLRLIYYSQIVNDFQKGDIAEGYSVSREKKESFPLTVTSAQKNPTAFYLCASTPLAGGIHEQFFGPGTRLTVL.

V and J are TRBV27 and TRBJ2-5, with TRBD2 as a possible D gene (6 bases). Germline values: CDR1 MNHEY, CDR2 SMNVEV (reference sequence). This CDR3 spans 14 amino acids. V lost 5 bases and J 4 bases, leaving 14 bases between the germline ends. The CDR3: CASSGKGLAETQYF. The CDR3 DNA is TGTGCCAGCAGTGGGAAGGGACTGGCAGAGACCCAGTACTTC.

CDR3 nucleotides: TGTGCCAGCAGTCCACTGGGCGGGACAGGGTCGTACACTGAAGCTTTCTTT. It specifies CASSPLGGTGSYTEAFF. V usage is TRBV27 and J usage is TRBJ1-1; TRBD1 matches at 9 bases. Germline CDR1 MNHEY, CDR2 SMNVEV (reference sequence). V was pared by 5 bases and J by 3 bases, with 13 bases of the junction left unmatched. This CDR3 spans 17 amino acids.

The chain is built from TRBV28 and TRBJ2-1, with 8 nucleotides matching TRBD1. Germline V gene data show CDR1 as MDHEN and CDR2 as SYDVKM. The CDR3 is made up of 15 amino acids. The V gene end was trimmed by 8 bases and the J gene end by 6 bases; junction bases not matched to a gene: 12. CDR3 coding DNA: TGTGCCAGCTTAATGCCGGGACAGGCGGCCAATGAGCAGTTCTTC. Translating it yields CASLMPGQAANEQFF. Filled out from reference TRBV28 and TRBJ2-1, the complete variable domain reads DVKVTQSSRYLVKRTGEKVFLECVQDMDHENMFWYRQDPGLGLRLIYFSYDVKMKEKGDIPEGYSVSREKKERFSLILESASTNQTSMYLCASLMPGQAANEQFFGPGTRLTVL.

This clone turned up a few times. This chain uses TRBV6-4 with TRBJ2-1; 12 bases are shared with TRBD2. The CDR3 has 15 residues. CDR1 and CDR2 (germline): MRHNA, SNTAGT. The V gene end was trimmed by 3 bases and the J gene end by 10 bases; junction bases not matched to a gene: 7. CDR3 sequence reads: CASSETSGSSREQFF. For the CDR3, the DNA is TGTGCCAGCAGTGAGACTAGCGGGAGCAGTAGGGAGCAGTTCTTC.

The rearrangement joins TRBV5-6 to TRBJ1-1; D may be TRBD1 (6 bases). V was shortened by 4 bases and J by 4 bases, with 14 bases between the two germline ends. This CDR3 region has 14 residues. CDR1 is SGHDT, CDR2 YYEEEE, per germline. For the CDR3, the DNA is TGTGCCAGCAGCAACCACGGGACACGCACTGAAGCTTTCTTT. Translated, it gives CASSNHGTRTEAFF.

The CDR3 here is CASSPSRQGAGNTIYF. The CDR3 nucleotides read TGTGCCAGCTCACCCTCAAGACAGGGGGCTGGAAACACCATATATTTT. V gene TRBV18 combines with J gene TRBJ1-3; 9 nucleotides agree with TRBD1. This CDR3 has 16 residues. V trimming: 3 bases; J trimming: 2 bases; junction bases outside the gene matches: 5. Germline CDR1 KGHSH, CDR2 LQKENI.

The CDR3 here is CASSSRSYNEQFF. The CDR3 nucleotides read TGTGCCAGCAGCTCCCGCTCCTACAATGAGCAGTTCTTC. The chain carries TRBV11-3 and TRBJ2-1; D uncertain. The V gene's germline CDR1 is SGHNT and CDR2 YENEEA. The CDR3 runs 13 residues. Trimming took 4 bases from V and 0 from J, leaving 4 bases between them.

The rearrangement uses TRBV28 and TRBJ2-2; 7 bases match TRBD1. CDR3 length: 15 residues. Trimming took 6 bases from V and 4 from J; bases not matched to a gene: 8. Germline CDR1 and CDR2: MDHEN and SYDVKM. The CDR3 loop is CASRTGTESTGELFF. CDR3 in DNA: TGTGCCAGCAGAACCGGGACAGAGAGCACCGGGGAGCTGTTTTTT.

The chain employs TRBV5-8 and TRBJ2-1; 11 positions agree with TRBD2. CDR1 SGHTS and CDR2 YDEGEE come from the germline V gene. J gave up 0 bases and V 7 bases, and 9 bases lay outside the gene matches. This CDR3 region has 17 residues. The CDR3 DNA reads as TGTGCCAGCTACATCTGGACTAGCGGGCACTCCTACAATGAGCAGTTCTTC. It encodes CASYIWTSGHSYNEQFF.

In nucleotides, the CDR3 is TGTGCCAGCGGGAGAGTGGGGGGGATCAATCAGCCCCAGCATTTT. It codes for CASGRVGGINQPQHF. This chain joins TRBV28 and TRBJ1-5; a possible D gene is TRBD1 (5 bases). The V gene's germline CDR1 is MDHEN and CDR2 SYDVKM. Trimming removed 8 bases at V and 3 bases at J, with 17 bases between. The CDR3 consists of 15 residues. Full variable domain (remainder filled in from reference TRBV28 and TRBJ1-5): DVKVTQSSRYLVKRTGEKVFLECVQDMDHENMFWYRQDPGLGLRLIYFSYDVKMKEKGDIPEGYSVSREKKERFSLILESASTNQTSMYLCASGRVGGINQPQHFGDGTRLSIL.

This chain connects TRBV5-8 to TRBJ1-5; TRBD1 might be the D (5 bases). Germline loops: CDR1 SGHTS, CDR2 YDEGEE. Trimming shortened V by 1 base and J by 3 bases, and 14 bases separated the two germline ends. The CDR3 runs to 16 residues. CDR3 sequence: CASSLLGLGANQPQHF. CDR3 in DNA: TGTGCCAGCAGCTTGCTGGGGCTTGGGGCCAATCAGCCCCAGCATTTT.